This is a list of T cell receptor beta chains from one sample in a study of CD8 T cells in ankylosing spondylitis. TCRdb reprocessed the 5' RACE reads via MiXCR and lists one record per CDR3 protein. The data contain roughly 670,000 distinct CDR3 sequences, about 20% of them singletons. The specimen was blood, either unsorted or a sorted T cell fraction (not recorded which). The receptors come from a male donor with ankylosing spondylitis. Both conserved end residues are part of each CDR3. A D gene is named only where the DNA matches it firmly. Expanded clones are given a class, and other clones once, few, many or no size at all.

TRBV27	TRBD2	NA	TRBJ2-7	TGTGCCACGCTCCCTGTCGCGGGACTAGCGGGAGTGGGGGAGCAGTACTTC	CATLPVAGLAGVGEQYF
TRBV5-1	NA	NA	TRBJ2-7	TGCGCCAGCAGCGTCGGCCTCGGCAGGGCAGTCTACGAGCAGTACTTC	CASSVGLGRAVYEQYF
TRBV15	TRBD1	NA	TRBJ1-5	TGTGCCACCAGCGGGACAGATAGCAATCAGCCCCAGCATTTT	CATSGTDSNQPQHF
TRBV12-3/TRBV12-4	TRBD2	few	TRBJ2-7	TGTGCCAGCAGTATGGGGACTAGCGGTGCCCCAGAGCAGTACTTC	CASSMGTSGAPEQYF
TRBV12-3/TRBV12-4	NA	NA	TRBJ2-6	TGTGCCAGCAGTCCCTCCTGGGGGAATGGGGCCAACGTCCTGACTTTC	CASSPSWGNGANVLTF
TRBV5-1	TRBD1	few	TRBJ1-4	TGCGCCAGCAGCAACAGGGGGCCGGATGAAAAACTGTTTTTT	CASSNRGPDEKLFF
TRBV28	TRBD1	few	TRBJ2-2	TGTGCCAGCAGTCCGCCTGGGACAGTTTCGTTCGGGGAGCTGTTTTTT	CASSPPGTVSFGELFF
TRBV20-1	NA	NA	TRBJ1-2	TGCAGTGCTAGTGGGCAGTCCTATGGCTACACCTTC	CSASGQSYGYTF
TRBV27	NA	few	TRBJ2-3	TGTGCCAGCAGTCAAGATACGCAGTATTTT	CASSQDTQYF
TRBV6-5	NA	NA	TRBJ2-7	TGTGCCAGCAGTTATGGACAGAACTTCCCCTACGAGCAGTACTTC	CASSYGQNFPYEQYF
TRBV5-1	TRBD1	NA	TRBJ2-1	TGCGCCAGCAGTCCCGGGACAGGGGGCGTCGATGAGCAGTTCTTC	CASSPGTGGVDEQFF
TRBV2	NA	few	TRBJ2-7	TGTGCCAGCAGTGACTCGCGGGAAGATTACGAGCAGTACTTC	CASSDSREDYEQYF
TRBV12-3/TRBV12-4	NA	NA	TRBJ2-3	TGTGCCAGCAGTTTAGAGGGTTGGCGGAAGGCCTCCACAGATACGCAGTATTTT	CASSLEGWRKASTDTQYF
TRBV12-3/TRBV12-4	NA	many	TRBJ2-5	TGTGCCAGCAGTAGGACAGAAGAGACCCAGTACTTC	CASSRTEETQYF
TRBV4-1	TRBD1	NA	TRBJ2-6	TGCGCCAGCAGCCAAGAAAGCTCCTACAGGGGACACATCTCTGGGGCCAACGTCCTGACTTTC	CASSQESSYRGHISGANVLTF
TRBV10-2	NA	NA	TRBJ1-1	TGCGCCAGCAGCGACACAGGCGGGAGTCCGGTAGCTTTCTTT	CASSDTGGSPVAFF
TRBV2	NA	NA	TRBJ1-1	TGTGCCAGCAGTGACGACAGAACCATGAACACTGAAGCTTTCTTT	CASSDDRTMNTEAFF
TRBV6-1	TRBD1	few	TRBJ2-7	TGTGCCAGCGTTGAAGGGACAGGGAGACACGAGCAGTACTTC	CASVEGTGRHEQYF